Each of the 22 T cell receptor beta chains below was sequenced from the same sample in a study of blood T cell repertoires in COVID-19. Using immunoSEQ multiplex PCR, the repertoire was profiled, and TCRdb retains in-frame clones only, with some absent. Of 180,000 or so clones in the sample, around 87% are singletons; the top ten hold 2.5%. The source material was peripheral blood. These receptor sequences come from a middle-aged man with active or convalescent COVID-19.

CDR3 sequence: CASRPKDRGRENSPLHF. DNA for the CDR3: TGTGCCAGCAGACCTAAGGACAGGGGGCGGGAGAATTCACCCCTCCACTTT. The chain uses TRBV28 and TRBJ1-6; 11 bases fit TRBD1. Germline CDR1 is MDHEN and CDR2 is SYDVKM. The CDR3 totals 17 residues. J lost 7 bases, V lost 6 bases, and 11 bases had no gene match.

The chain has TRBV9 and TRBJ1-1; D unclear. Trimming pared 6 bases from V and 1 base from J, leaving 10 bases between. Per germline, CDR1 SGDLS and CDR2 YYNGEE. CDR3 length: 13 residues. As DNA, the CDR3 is TGTGCCAGCAACCCGGCGGGGAACACTGAAGCTTTCTTT. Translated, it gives CASNPAGNTEAFF.

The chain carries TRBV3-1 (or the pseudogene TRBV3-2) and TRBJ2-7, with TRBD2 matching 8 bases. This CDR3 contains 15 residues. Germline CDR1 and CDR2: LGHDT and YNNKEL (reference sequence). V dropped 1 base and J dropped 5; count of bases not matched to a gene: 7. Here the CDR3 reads CASSQGTSSRNEQYF. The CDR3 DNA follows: TGTGCCAGCAGCCAAGGGACTAGCTCCCGGAACGAGCAGTACTTC.

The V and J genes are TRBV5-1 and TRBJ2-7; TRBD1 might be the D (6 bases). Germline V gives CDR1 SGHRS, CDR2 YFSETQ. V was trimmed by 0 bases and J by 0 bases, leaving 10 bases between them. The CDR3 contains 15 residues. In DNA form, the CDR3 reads TGCGCCAGCAGCTTGGACAGGGACCACTCCTACGAGCAGTACTTC. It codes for CASSLDRDHSYEQYF.

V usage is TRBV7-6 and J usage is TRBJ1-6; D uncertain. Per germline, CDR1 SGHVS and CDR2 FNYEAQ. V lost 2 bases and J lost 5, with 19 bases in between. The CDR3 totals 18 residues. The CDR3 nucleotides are TGTGCCAGCAGCTTATCTAAGCTTGGTCCTCTCGATAATTCACCCCTCCACTTT. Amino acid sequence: CASSLSKLGPLDNSPLHF.

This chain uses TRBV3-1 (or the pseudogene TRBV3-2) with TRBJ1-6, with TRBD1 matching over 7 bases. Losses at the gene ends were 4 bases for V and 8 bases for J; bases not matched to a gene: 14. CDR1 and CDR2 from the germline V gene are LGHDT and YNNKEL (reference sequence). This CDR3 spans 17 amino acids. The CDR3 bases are TGTGCCAGCAGCCGGTTTACAGGGGCGCCTTTGGATTCACCCCTCCACTTT. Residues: CASSRFTGAPLDSPLHF.

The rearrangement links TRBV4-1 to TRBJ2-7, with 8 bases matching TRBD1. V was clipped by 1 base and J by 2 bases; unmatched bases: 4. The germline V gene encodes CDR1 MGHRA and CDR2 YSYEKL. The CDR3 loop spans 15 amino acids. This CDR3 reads CASSQVWDRPYEQYF. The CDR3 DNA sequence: TGCGCCAGCAGCCAAGTCTGGGACAGGCCCTACGAGCAGTACTTC.

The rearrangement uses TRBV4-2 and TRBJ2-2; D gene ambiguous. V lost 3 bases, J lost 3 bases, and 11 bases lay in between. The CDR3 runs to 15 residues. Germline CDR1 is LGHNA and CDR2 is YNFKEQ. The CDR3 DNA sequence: TGTGCCAGCAGCCAGCCGTACAGCTACACCGGGGAGCTGTTTTTT. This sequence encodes CASSQPYSYTGELFF.

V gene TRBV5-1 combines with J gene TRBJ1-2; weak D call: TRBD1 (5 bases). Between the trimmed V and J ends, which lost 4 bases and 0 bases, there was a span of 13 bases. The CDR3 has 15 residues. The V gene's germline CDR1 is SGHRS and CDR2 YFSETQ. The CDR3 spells CASSPQGLSNYGYTF. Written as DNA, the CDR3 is TGCGCCAGCAGCCCCCAGGGACTCTCTAACTATGGCTACACCTTC.

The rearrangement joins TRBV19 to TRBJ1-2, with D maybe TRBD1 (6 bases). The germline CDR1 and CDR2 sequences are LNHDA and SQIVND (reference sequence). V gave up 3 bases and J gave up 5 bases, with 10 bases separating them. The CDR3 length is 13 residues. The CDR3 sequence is CASSIRRGYGYTF. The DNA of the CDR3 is TGTGCCAGTAGTATCCGCAGGGGATATGGCTACACCTTC.

The CDR3 DNA sequence: TGTGCCAGCAGCCCCCTGGGCACAGGCCGATTTGGGGACGAGCAGTACTTC. Translated, it gives CASSPLGTGRFGDEQYF. The chain recombines TRBV7-2 with TRBJ2-7, with D possibly TRBD1 on 5 matching bases. Looked up from germline, CDR1 is SGHTA and CDR2 is FQGNSA. The CDR3 is 17 amino acids. The V and J ends lost 5 bases and 5 bases respectively, with 25 bases between them.

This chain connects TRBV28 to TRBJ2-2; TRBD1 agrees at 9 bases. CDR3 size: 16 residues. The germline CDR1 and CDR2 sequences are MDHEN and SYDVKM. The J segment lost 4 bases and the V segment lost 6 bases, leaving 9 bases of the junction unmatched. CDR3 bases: TGTGCCAGCAGCACCCCGGGACAGGGTACCACCGGGGAGCTGTTTTTT. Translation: CASSTPGQGTTGELFF.

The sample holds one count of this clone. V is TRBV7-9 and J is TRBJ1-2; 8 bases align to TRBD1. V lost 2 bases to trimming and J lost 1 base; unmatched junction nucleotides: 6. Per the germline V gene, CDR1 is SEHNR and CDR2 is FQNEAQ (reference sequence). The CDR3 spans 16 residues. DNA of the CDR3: TGTGCCAGCAGCTTATCATCGACAGGGGTTAACTATGGCTACACCTTC. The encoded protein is CASSLSSTGVNYGYTF.

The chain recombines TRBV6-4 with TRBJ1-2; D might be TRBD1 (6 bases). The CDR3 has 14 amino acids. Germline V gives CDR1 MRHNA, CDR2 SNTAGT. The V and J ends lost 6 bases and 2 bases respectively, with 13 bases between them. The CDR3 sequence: CASRDLDRNYGYTF. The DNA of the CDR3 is TGTGCCAGCAGAGACCTAGACAGGAACTATGGCTACACCTTC.

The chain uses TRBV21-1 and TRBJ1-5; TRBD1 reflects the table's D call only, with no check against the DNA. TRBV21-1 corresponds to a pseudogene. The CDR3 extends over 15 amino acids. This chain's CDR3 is CASSNKGSVHQPQHF. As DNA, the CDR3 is TGTGCCAGCAGCAACAAGGGGTCAGTTCATCAGCCCCAGCATTTT.

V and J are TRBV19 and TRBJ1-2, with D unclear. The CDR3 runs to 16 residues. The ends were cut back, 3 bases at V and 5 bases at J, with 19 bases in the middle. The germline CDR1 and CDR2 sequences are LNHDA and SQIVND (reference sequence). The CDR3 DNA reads TGTGCCAGTAGTATTTCCCGCCCGCCTGAGAAATATGGCTACACCTTC. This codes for CASSISRPPEKYGYTF.

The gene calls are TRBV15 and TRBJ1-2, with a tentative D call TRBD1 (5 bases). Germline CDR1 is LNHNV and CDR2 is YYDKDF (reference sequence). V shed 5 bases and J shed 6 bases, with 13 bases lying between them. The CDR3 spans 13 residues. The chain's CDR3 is CATSDNPGNGYTF. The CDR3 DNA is TGTGCCACCAGCGACAACCCAGGGAATGGCTACACCTTC.

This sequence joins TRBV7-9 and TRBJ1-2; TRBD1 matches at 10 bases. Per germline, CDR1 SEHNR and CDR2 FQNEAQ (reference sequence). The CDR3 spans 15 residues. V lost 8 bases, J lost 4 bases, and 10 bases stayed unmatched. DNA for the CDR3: TGTGCCAGCCGCGGGACAGGGGCGAGGGGCTATGGCTACACCTTC. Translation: CASRGTGARGYGYTF. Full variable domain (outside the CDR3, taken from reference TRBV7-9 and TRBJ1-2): DTGVSQNPRHKITKRGQNVTFRCDPISEHNRLYWYRQTLGQGPEFLTYFQNEAQLEKSRLLSDRFSAERPKGSFSTLEIQRTEQGDSAMYLCASRGTGARGYGYTFGSGTRLTVV.

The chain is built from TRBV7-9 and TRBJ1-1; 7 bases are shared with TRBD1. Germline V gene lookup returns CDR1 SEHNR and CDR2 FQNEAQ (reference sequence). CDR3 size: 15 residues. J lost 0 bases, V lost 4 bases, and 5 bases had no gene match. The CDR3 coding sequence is TGTGCCAGCAGCTGGACAGGAGGATTGAACACTGAAGCTTTCTTT. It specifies CASSWTGGLNTEAFF.

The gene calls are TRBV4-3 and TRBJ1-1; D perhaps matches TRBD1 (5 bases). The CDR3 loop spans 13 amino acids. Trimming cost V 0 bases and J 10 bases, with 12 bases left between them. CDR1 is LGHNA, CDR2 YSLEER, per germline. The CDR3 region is CASSQEKKQAAFF. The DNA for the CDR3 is TGCGCCAGCAGCCAAGAGAAGAAACAGGCAGCTTTCTTT.

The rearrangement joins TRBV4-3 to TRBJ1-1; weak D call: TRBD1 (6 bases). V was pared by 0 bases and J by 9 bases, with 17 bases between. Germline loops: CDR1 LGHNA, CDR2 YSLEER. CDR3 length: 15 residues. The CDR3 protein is CASSQEAGGDAKAFF. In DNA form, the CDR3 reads TGCGCCAGCAGCCAAGAGGCGGGGGGCGATGCTAAAGCTTTCTTT.

CDR3 residues: CASSPPSRYSYEQYF. CDR3 DNA sequence: TGTGCCAGCTCACCACCGAGCAGGTACTCCTACGAGCAGTACTTC. The chain combines TRBV18 with TRBJ2-7; D unclear. Between the trimmed V and J ends, which lost 0 bases and 0 bases, there was a span of 9 bases. The CDR3 length is 15 residues. Germline CDR1 and CDR2: KGHSH and LQKENI.